One and the same sample provided the 8 T cell receptor beta chains below, sequenced in a study of control samples from healthy donors and cancer patients. Only in-frame clones appear in the TCRdb table, and some are missing; sequencing was by immunoSEQ multiplex PCR. Of more than 35,000 clones in the sample, roughly 94% were seen once. The specimen sequenced was blood. These TCRs come from a man aged 55 to 70 in good health.

In its sample, this clone was seen once. The CDR3, as DNA: TGTGCCAGCAGCCGGACAGGGGGCGAGAACACTGAAGCTTTCTTT. Translating it yields CASSRTGGENTEAFF. This chain links TRBV14 with TRBJ1-1; 11 bases map to TRBD1. The trim removed 4 bases at V and 1 base at J, leaving 2 bases unmatched. The CDR3 extends over 15 amino acids. Germline-derived CDR1 and CDR2 are SGHDN and FVKESK. Together with reference TRBV14 and TRBJ1-1, the CDR3 gives the full variable domain: EAGVTQFPSHSVIEKGQTVTLRCDPISGHDNLYWYRRVMGKEIKFLLHFVKESKQDESGMPNNRFLAERTGGTYSTLKVQPAELEDSGVYFCASSRTGGENTEAFFGQGTRLTVV.

This clone was seen more than once but under ten times. This chain joins TRBV12-5 and TRBJ2-1; D is perhaps TRBD1 (6 bases). CDR3 length: 14 amino acids. Germline V CDR1 and CDR2: LGHNT, FRNRAP. The V end lost 5 bases, the J end lost 0 bases, and 8 bases lay between the germline ends. In DNA form, the CDR3 reads TGTGCTAGTGGTCAAGGGGGCTCCTACAATGAGCAGTTCTTC. Amino acids: CASGQGGSYNEQFF.

The chain combines TRBV13 with TRBJ1-1; unclear D gene. The CDR3 runs 14 residues. V shed 3 bases and J shed 1 base, with 9 bases lying between them. Germline V gene sequence: CDR1 PRHDT, CDR2 FYEKMQ (reference sequence). The CDR3 DNA sequence: TGTGCCAGCAGCTTCGTCGTGGGGAACACTGAAGCTTTCTTT. This encodes CASSFVVGNTEAFF.

This chain uses TRBV24-1 with TRBJ1-1; TRBD1 is a possible D gene (6 bases). The CDR3 has 12 amino acids. The germline CDR1 and CDR2 sequences are KGHDR and SFDVKD. The ends were cut back, 10 bases at V and 4 bases at J, with 12 bases in the middle. The CDR3 protein is CATQAGATEAFF. CDR3 DNA sequence: TGTGCCACTCAGGCGGGGGCCACTGAAGCTTTCTTT.

The CDR3 DNA reads TGTGCCAGCAGTTCGATAGGGACTAGCGGGGCGGGGACAGATACGCAGTATTTT. This codes for CASSSIGTSGAGTDTQYF. This chain connects TRBV27 to TRBJ2-3; the match to TRBD2 covers 13 bases. Trimming cost V 4 bases and J 3 bases; bases outside gene matches: 10. CDR1 MNHEY and CDR2 SMNVEV come from the germline V gene (reference sequence). CDR3 length: 18 residues.

The rearrangement joins TRBV12-3 or TRBV12-4 to TRBJ1-2, with D hard to call. The V and J ends lost 2 bases and 5 bases respectively, with 6 bases between them. The length of the CDR3 is 12 residues. In DNA form, the CDR3 reads TGTGCCAGCAGTTTAAGGGAATATGGCTACACCTTC. This gives the protein CASSLREYGYTF.

The chain links TRBV24-1 to TRBJ2-1; TRBD2 matches at 10 bases. The CDR3 length is 16 residues. Trimming at V came to 1 base and at J to 4 bases, leaving 3 bases not matched to a gene. Germline lookup yields CDR1 KGHDR and CDR2 SFDVKD. The CDR3 DNA sequence: TGTGCCACCAGTGATTTTCCTAGCGGGAGTTACAATGAGCAGTTCTTC. This gives the protein CATSDFPSGSYNEQFF.

V usage is TRBV5-5 and J usage is TRBJ2-7; 7 nucleotides agree with TRBD1. The CDR3 runs to 17 residues. Germline V gene sequence: CDR1 SGHKS, CDR2 YYEKEE (reference sequence). V shed 0 bases, J shed 4 bases, and the junction held 13 bases outside the gene matches. CDR3 in DNA: TGTGCCAGCAGCTTGGGGGACAGCTCAGCTCTTCTATACGAGCAGTACTTC. This translates into CASSLGDSSALLYEQYF.